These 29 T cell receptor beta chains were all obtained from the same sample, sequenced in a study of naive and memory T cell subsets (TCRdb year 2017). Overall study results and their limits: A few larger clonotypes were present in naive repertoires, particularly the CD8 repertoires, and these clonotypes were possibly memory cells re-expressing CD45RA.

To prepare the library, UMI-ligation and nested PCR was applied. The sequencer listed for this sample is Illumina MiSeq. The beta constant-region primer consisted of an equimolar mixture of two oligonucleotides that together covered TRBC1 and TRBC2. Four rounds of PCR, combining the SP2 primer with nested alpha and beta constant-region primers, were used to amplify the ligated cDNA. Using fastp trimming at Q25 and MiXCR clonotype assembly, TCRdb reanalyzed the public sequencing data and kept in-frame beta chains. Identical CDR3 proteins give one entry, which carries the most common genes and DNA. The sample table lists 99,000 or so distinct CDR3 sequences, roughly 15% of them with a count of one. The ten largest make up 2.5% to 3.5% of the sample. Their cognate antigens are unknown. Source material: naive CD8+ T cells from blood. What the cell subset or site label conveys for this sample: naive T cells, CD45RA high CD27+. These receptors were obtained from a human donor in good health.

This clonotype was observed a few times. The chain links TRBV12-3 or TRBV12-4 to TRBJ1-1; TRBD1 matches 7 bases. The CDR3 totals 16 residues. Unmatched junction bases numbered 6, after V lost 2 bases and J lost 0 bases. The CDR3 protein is CASSLTGASMNTEAFF. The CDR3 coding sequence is TGTGCCAGCAGTTTAACAGGGGCCTCCATGAACACTGAAGCTTTCTTT.

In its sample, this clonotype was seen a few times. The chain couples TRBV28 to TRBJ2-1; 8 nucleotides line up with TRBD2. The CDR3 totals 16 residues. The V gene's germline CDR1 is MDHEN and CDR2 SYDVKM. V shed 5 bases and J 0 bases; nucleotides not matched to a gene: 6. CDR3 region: CASSDRTSSSYNEQFF. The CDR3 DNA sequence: TGTGCCAGCAGTGACCGGACTAGCAGCTCCTACAATGAGCAGTTCTTC.

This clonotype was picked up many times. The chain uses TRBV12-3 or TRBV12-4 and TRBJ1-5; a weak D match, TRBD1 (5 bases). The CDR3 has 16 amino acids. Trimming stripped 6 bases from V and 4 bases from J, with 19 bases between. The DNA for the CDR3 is TGTGCCAGCAGACAAGCGGGGACGGCAACGAATCAGCCCCAGCATTTT. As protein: CASRQAGTATNQPQHF.

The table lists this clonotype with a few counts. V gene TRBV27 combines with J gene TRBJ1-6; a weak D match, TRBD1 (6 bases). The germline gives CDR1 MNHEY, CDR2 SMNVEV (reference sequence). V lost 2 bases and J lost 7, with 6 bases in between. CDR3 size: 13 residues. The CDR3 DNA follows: TGTGCCAGCAGTTTACAGGGGAATTCACCCCTCCACTTT. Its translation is CASSLQGNSPLHF.

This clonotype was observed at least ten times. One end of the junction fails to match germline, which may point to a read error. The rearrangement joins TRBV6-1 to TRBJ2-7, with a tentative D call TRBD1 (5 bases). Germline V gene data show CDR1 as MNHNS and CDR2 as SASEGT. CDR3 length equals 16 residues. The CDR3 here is CTQQEIPLDTSYEQYF. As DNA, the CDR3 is TGCACTCAGCAGGAAATCCCTTTGGACACGTCCTACGAGCAGTACTTC.

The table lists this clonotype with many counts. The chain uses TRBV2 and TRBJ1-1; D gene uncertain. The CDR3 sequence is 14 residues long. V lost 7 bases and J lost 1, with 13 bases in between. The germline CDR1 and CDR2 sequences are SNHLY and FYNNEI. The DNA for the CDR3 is TGTGCCAGCATACCGGAAGCGGGGAACACTGAAGCTTTCTTT. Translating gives CASIPEAGNTEAFF.

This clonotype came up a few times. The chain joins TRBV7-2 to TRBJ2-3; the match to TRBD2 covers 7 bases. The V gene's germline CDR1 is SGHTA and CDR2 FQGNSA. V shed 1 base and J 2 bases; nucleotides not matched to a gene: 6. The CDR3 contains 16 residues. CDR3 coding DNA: TGTGCCAGCAGCTTAGGCGGCGGGGGTTACACAGATACGCAGTATTTT. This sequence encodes CASSLGGGGYTDTQYF.

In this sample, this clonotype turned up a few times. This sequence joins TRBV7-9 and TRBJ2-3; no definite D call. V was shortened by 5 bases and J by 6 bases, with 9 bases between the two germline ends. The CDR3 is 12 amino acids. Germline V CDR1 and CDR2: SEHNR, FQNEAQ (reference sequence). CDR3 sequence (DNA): TGTGCCAGCAGCAAGATGGCTGATACGCAGTATTTT. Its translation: CASSKMADTQYF. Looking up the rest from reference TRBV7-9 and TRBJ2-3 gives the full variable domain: DTGVSQNPRHKITKRGQNVTFRCDPISEHNRLYWYRQTLGQGPEFLTYFQNEAQLEKSRLLSDRFSAERPKGSFSTLEIQRTEQGDSAMYLCASSKMADTQYFGPGTRLTVL.

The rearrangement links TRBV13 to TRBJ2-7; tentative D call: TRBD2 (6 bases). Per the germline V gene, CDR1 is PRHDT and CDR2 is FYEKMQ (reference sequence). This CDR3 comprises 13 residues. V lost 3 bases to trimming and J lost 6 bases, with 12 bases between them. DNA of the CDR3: TGTGCCAGCAGCTTCGGGGGATCGGTCGAGCAGTACTTC. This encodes CASSFGGSVEQYF.

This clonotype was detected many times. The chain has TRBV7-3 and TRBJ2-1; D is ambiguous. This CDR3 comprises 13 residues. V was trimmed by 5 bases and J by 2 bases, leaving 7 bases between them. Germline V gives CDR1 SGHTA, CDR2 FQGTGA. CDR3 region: CASSPGPYNEQFF. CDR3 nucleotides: TGTGCCAGCAGCCCTGGGCCCTACAATGAGCAGTTCTTC.

This chain's CDR3 is CASSQMGYQETQYF. Written as DNA, the CDR3 is TGCGCCAGCAGCCAGATGGGATACCAAGAGACCCAGTACTTC. The gene calls are TRBV4-3 and TRBJ2-5; D unclear. The germline V and J ends were trimmed by 3 bases and 0 bases, with 8 bases remaining between them. Germline V lookup: CDR1 LGHNA, CDR2 YSLEER. The length of the CDR3 is 14 residues.

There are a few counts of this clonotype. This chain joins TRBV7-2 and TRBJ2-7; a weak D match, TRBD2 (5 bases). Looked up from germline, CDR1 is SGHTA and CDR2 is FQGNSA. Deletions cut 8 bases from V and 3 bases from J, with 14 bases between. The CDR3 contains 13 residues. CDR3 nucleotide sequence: TGTGCCAGCCGACGGGGTGAAGTCTACGAGCAGTACTTC. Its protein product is CASRRGEVYEQYF. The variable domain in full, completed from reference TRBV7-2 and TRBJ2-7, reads GAGVSQSPSNKVTEKGKDVELRCDPISGHTALYWYRQSLGQGLEFLIYFQGNSAPDKSGLPSDRFSAERTGGSVSTLTIQRTQQEDSAVYLCASRRGEVYEQYFGPGTRLTVT.

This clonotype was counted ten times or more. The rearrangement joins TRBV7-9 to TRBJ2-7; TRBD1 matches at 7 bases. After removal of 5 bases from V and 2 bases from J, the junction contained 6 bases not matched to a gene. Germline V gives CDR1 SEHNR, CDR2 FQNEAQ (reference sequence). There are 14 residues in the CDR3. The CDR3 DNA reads TGTGCCAGCAGCATCCGGGACAGAGCCTACGAGCAGTACTTC. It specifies CASSIRDRAYEQYF.

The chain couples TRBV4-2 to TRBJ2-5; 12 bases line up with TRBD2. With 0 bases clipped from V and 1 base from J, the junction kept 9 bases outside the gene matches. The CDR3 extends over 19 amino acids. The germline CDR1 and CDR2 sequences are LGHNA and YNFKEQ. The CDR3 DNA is TGTGCCAGCAGCCAAGATTGGCTAGCGGGAGGGCCGGGCCAAGAGACCCAGTACTTC. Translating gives CASSQDWLAGGPGQETQYF.

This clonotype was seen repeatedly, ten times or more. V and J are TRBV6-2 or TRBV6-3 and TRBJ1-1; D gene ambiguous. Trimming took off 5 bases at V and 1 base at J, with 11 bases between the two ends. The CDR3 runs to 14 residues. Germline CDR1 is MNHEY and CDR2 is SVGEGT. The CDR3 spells CASSQQRENTEAFF. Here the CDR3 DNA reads TGTGCCAGCAGTCAACAGCGGGAGAACACTGAAGCTTTCTTT.

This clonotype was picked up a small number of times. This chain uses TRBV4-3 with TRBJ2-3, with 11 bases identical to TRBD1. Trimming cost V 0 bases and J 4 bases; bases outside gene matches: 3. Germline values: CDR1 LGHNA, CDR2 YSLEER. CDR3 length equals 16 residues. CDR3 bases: TGCGCCAGCAGCCAAGAGGGACAGGGGGTCGCAGATACGCAGTATTTT. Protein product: CASSQEGQGVADTQYF.

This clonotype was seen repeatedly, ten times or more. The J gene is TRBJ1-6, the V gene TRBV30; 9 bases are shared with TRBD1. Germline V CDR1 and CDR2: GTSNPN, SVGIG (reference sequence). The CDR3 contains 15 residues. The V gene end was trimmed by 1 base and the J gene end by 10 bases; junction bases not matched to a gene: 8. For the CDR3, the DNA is TGTGCCTGGAGTGGGGGACAGGGAGGTGGATCACCCCTCCACTTT. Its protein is CAWSGGQGGGSPLHF.

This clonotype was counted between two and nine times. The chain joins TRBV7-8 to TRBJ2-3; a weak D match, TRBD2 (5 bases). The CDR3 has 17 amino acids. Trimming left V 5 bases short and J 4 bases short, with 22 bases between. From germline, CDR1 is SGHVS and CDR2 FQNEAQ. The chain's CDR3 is CASSPDSALEGSDTQYF. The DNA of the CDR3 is TGTGCCAGCAGCCCTGACTCCGCGCTAGAGGGTTCAGATACGCAGTATTTT.

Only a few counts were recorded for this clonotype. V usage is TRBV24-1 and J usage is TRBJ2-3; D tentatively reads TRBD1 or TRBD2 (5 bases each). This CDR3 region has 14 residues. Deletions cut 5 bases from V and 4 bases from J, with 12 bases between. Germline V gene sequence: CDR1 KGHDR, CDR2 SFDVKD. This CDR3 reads CATSGGDSADTQYF. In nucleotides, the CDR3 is TGTGCCACCAGTGGAGGGGATAGCGCAGATACGCAGTATTTT.

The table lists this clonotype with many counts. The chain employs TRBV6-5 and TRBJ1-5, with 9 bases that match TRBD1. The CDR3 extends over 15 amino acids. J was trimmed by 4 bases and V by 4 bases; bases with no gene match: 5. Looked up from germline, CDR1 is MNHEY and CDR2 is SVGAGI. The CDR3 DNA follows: TGTGCCAGCAGTTCCGGACAGGGGTATAATCAGCCCCAGCATTTT. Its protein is CASSSGQGYNQPQHF.

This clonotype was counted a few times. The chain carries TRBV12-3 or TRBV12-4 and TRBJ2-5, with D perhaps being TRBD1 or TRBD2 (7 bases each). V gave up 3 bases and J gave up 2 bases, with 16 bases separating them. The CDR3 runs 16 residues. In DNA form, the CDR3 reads TGTGCCAGCAGTTTCCAGGGGGACTACAGACAAGAGACCCAGTACTTC. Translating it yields CASSFQGDYRQETQYF.

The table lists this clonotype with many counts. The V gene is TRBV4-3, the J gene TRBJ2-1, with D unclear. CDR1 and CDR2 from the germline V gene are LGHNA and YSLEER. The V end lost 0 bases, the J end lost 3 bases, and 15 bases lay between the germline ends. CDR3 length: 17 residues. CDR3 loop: CASSQEVGGMSYNEQFF. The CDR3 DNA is TGCGCCAGCAGCCAAGAGGTCGGTGGAATGAGCTACAATGAGCAGTTCTTC.

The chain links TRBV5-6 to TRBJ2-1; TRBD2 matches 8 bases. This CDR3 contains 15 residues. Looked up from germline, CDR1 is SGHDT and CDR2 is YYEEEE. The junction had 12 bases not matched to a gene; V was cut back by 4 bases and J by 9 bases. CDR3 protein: CASSPGGGPGGEQFF. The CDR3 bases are TGTGCCAGCAGCCCCGGGGGGGGGCCTGGGGGTGAGCAGTTCTTC. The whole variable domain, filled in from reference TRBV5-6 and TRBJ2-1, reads DAGVTQSPTHLIKTRGQQVTLRCSPKSGHDTVSWYQQALGQGPQFIFQYYEEEERQRGNFPDRFSGHQFPNYSSELNVNALLLGDSALYLCASSPGGGPGGEQFFGPGTRLTVL.

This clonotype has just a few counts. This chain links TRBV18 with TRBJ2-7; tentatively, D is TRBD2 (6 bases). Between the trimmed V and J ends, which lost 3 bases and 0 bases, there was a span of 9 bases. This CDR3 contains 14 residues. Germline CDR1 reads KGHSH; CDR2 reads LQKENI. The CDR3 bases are TGTGCCAGCTCACCGGTGCGGGGCTCCTACGAGCAGTACTTC. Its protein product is CASSPVRGSYEQYF.

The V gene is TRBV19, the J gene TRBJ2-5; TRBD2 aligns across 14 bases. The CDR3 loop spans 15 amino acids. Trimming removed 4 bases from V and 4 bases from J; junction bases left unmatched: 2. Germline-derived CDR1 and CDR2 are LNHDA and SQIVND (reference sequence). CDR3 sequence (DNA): TGTGCCAGTAGTACTGGACTAGCGGGAGGAGAGACCCAGTACTTC. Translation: CASSTGLAGGETQYF.

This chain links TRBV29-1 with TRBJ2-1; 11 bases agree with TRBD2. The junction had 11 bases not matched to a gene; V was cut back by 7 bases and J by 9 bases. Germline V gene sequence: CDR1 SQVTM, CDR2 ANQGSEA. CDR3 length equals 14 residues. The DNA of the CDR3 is TGCAGCGCAAAGGGACTAGCGGAAGAAGGTGAGCAGTTCTTC. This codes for CSAKGLAEEGEQFF.

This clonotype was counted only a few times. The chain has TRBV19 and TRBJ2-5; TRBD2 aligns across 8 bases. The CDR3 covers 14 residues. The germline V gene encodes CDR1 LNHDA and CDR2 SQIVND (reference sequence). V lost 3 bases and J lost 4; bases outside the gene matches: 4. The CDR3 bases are TGTGCCAGTAGTATTGTCCTAGCGGGAGAGACCCAGTACTTC. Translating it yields CASSIVLAGETQYF.

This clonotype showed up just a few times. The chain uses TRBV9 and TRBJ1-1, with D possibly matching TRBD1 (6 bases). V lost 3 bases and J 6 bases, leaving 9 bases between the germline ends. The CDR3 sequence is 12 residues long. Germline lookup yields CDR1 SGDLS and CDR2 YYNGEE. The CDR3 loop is CASSERGPEAFF. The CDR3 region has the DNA TGTGCCAGCAGCGAACGGGGGCCTGAAGCTTTCTTT.

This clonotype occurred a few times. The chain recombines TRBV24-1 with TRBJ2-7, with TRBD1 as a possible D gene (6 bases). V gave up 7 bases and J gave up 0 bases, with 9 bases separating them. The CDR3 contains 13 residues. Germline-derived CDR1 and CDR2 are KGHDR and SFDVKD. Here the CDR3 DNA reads TGTGCCACCAGGGACAGCAGCTCCTACGAGCAGTACTTC. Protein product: CATRDSSSYEQYF.